The 6 T cell receptor beta chains below were found in one sample sequenced in a study of T cell clonotyping in hematopoietic cell transplantation. Profiled with immunoSEQ multiplex PCR; TCRdb holds only in-frame clones, not every one. The sample yields roughly 28,000 clones, 85% to 95% seen once. As for time point: recipient sample about 28 days before transplant, after cytoreduction. Sequences were derived from peripheral blood mononuclear cells, sampled before stem cell transplant. The receptors here all came from a man aged 45-60 years with acute myeloid leukemia. Some clones in this sample may be carry-over from other donors' samples.

The V and J genes are TRBV19 and TRBJ1-6; 7 bases match TRBD1. Germline values: CDR1 LNHDA, CDR2 SQIVND (reference sequence). After removal of 3 bases from V and 10 bases from J, the junction contained 6 bases not matched to a gene. This CDR3 has 14 residues. CDR3 DNA: TGTGCCAGTAGTATCGGACAGGAAGGCTCACCCCTCCACTTT. Its translation: CASSIGQEGSPLHF. The full variable domain, rest sourced from reference TRBV19 and TRBJ1-6, is DGGITQSPKYLFRKEGQNVTLSCEQNLNHDAMYWYRQDPGQGLRLIYYSQIVNDFQKGDIAEGYSVSREKKESFPLTVTSAQKNPTAFYLCASSIGQEGSPLHFGNGTRLTVT.

J is TRBJ2-1 and V is TRBV7-9, with D uncertain. This CDR3 contains 12 residues. Germline-derived CDR1 and CDR2 are SEHNR and FQNEAQ (reference sequence). The ends were cut back, 2 bases at V and 6 bases at J, with 5 bases in the middle. CDR3 coding DNA: TGTGCCAGCAGCTTATCCGGCAATGAGCAGTTCTTC. This encodes CASSLSGNEQFF.

V gene TRBV19 combines with J gene TRBJ2-7, with D tentatively TRBD2 (5 bases). The germline V gene encodes CDR1 LNHDA and CDR2 SQIVND (reference sequence). V gave up 6 bases and J gave up 0 bases, with 6 bases separating them. The CDR3 loop spans 12 amino acids. CDR3 coding DNA: TGTGCCAGTAGCGGGATCTCCTACGAGCAGTACTTC. It encodes CASSGISYEQYF. Full variable domain (rest looked up from reference TRBV19 and TRBJ2-7): DGGITQSPKYLFRKEGQNVTLSCEQNLNHDAMYWYRQDPGQGLRLIYYSQIVNDFQKGDIAEGYSVSREKKESFPLTVTSAQKNPTAFYLCASSGISYEQYFGPGTRLTVT.

J is TRBJ1-6 and V is TRBV7-6; D gene uncertain. V lost 3 bases to trimming and J lost 7 bases, with 7 bases between them. This CDR3 spans 13 amino acids. CDR1 and CDR2 (germline): SGHVS, FNYEAQ. Here the CDR3 DNA reads TGTGCCAGCAGCTTCACAGAGAATTCACCCCTCCACTTT. Translated, it gives CASSFTENSPLHF.

The sample holds one count of this clone. The CDR3 loop is CASSDQGGSYEQYF. Written as DNA, the CDR3 is TGTGCCAGCAGTGATCAAGGGGGTTCCTACGAGCAGTACTTC. This sequence joins TRBV2 and TRBJ2-7; a possible D gene is TRBD1 (6 bases). Germline CDR1 and CDR2: SNHLY and FYNNEI. This CDR3 comprises 14 residues. Trimming pared 3 bases from V and 1 base from J, leaving 10 bases between.

The V call is TRBV5-4, the J call TRBJ2-2; D unresolved. This CDR3 has 13 residues. CDR1 is SGHNT, CDR2 YYREEE, per germline (reference sequence). V was shortened by 2 bases and J by 6 bases, with 8 bases between the two germline ends. The CDR3 nucleotides read TGTGCCAGCAGCTTCATAGGGCCCGGGGAGCTGTTTTTT. It specifies CASSFIGPGELFF.